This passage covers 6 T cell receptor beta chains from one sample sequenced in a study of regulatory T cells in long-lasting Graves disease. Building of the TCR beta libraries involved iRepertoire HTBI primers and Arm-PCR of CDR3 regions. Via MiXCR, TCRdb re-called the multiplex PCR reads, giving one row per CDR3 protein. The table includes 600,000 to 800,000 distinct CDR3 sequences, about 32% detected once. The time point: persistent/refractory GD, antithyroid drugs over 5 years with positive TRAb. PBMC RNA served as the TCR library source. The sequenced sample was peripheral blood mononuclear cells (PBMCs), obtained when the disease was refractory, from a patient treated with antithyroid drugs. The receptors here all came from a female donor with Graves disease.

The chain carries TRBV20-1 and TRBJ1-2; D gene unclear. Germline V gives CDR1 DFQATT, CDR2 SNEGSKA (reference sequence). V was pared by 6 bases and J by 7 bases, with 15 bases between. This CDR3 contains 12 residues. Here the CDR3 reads CSAAGWEGGYTF. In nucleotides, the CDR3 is TGCAGTGCCGCGGGGTGGGAGGGTGGCTACACCTTC.

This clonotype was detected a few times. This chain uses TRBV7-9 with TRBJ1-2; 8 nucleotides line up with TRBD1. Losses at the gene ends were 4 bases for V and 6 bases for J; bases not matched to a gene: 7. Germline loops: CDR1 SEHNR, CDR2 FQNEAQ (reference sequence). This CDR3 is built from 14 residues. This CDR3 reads CASSYPGTGDGYTF. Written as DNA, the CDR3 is TGTGCCAGCAGCTACCCCGGGACAGGCGATGGCTACACCTTC.

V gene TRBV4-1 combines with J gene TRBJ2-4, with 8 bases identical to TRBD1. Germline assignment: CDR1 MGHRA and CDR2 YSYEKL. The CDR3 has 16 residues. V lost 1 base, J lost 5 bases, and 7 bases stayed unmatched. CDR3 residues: CASSQVPTGVENIQYF. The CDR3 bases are TGCGCCAGCAGCCAAGTTCCGACAGGGGTTGAAAACATTCAGTACTTC.

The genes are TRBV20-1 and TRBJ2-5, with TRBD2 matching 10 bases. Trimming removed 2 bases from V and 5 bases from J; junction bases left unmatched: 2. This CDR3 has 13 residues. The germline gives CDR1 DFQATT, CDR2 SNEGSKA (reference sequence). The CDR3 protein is CSARLAGVETQYF. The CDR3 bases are TGCAGTGCTAGACTAGCGGGAGTGGAGACCCAGTACTTC.

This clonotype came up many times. The CDR3 sequence is CASSPMTRSAQYF. In DNA, the CDR3 is TGTGCCAGCAGCCCTATGACTCGTTCGGCTCAGTACTTC. The chain combines TRBV12-3 or TRBV12-4 with TRBJ2-4; D remains ambiguous. The CDR3 totals 13 residues. The V end was cut by 6 bases, the J end by 12 bases, with 18 bases between.

Here the CDR3 reads CASSPGLAGGPSTDTQYF. The DNA for the CDR3 is TGTGCCAGCAGCCCTGGACTAGCGGGAGGACCTAGCACAGATACGCAGTATTTT. The chain is built from TRBV7-3 and TRBJ2-3; TRBD2 agrees at 14 bases. The J segment lost 0 bases and the V segment lost 5 bases, leaving 7 bases of the junction unmatched. This CDR3 region has 18 residues. From germline, CDR1 is SGHTA and CDR2 FQGTGA. The full variable domain, its missing parts supplied by reference TRBV7-3 and TRBJ2-3, is GAGVSQTPSNKVTEKGKYVELRCDPISGHTALYWYRQSLGQGPEFLIYFQGTGAADDSGLPNDRFFAVRPEGSVSTLKIQRTERGDSAVYLCASSPGLAGGPSTDTQYFGPGTRLTVL.